Described below is a single T cell receptor (beta chain) sequence and its context. Its specificity is not known. At one boundary the junction diverges from the germline segment, which might be a read error. cDNA libraries of TCR beta carried unique molecular identifiers. When 1 to 10 million T cells were used, they gave 500,000 or so cDNA molecules. TCRdb independently ran MiXCR on the PCR reads; one entry per CDR3 protein. The sample holds 400,000 to 500,000 distinct CDR3 sequences, 39% seen once. The data stem from a study of post-analysis software for immune sequencing data. Findings of the study overall: F measure grouped same-batch samples tightly together. Controls showed lower frequencies than patients for roughly 5 TRBV segments, and TRBV5-6, TRBV5-1 and TRBV20-1 were among these.

The V gene's germline CDR1 is SGHRS and CDR2 YFSETQ. The CDR3 runs to 15 residues. The TCR was taken from a girl aged 2 to 9 with multiple sclerosis. What was sequenced was blood. The chain joins TRBV5-1 to TRBJ2-1; possible D gene TRBD1, 5 bases. CDR3 loop: CAGSLTLGDYNEQFF. The CDR3 nucleotides are TGCGCCGGCAGCTTGACCCTAGGGGACTACAATGAGCAGTTCTTC.